This note documents a single T cell receptor beta chain sequence. Antigen unknown. This specimen comes from a study of cytomegalovirus exposure and HLA in healthy donors. Overall study results and limits: Many donors shared some public TCRs, even though most TCR sequences were rare. Sequencing depth roughly uniform across donors was assumed in presence/absence analyses.

Looked up from germline, CDR1 is LNHDA and CDR2 is SQIVND (reference sequence). The CDR3 is 15 amino acids. Losses at the gene ends were 9 bases for V and 2 bases for J; bases not matched to a gene: 8. PCR was performed using 60 Vbeta and 13 Jbeta primers. Measured with immunoSEQ multiplex PCR; TCRdb has only the in-frame clones, and not every one. This repertoire comprises approximately 45,000 clones; its ten largest clones make up about a sixth. The source is a male donor in good health and CMV-seronegative. Sequencing was performed on PBMCs. The chain links TRBV19 to TRBJ2-2; 8 bases map to TRBD1. CDR3 sequence reads: CASLPDRANTGELFF. As DNA, the CDR3 is TGTGCCAGCTTGCCGGACAGGGCAAACACCGGGGAGCTGTTTTTT.